This entry is about one TCR beta chain. The data are from a study of blood T cell repertoires in COVID-19. Overall study context: COVID-19 samples, acute and convalescent, were from the United States, Italy and Spain. From T cells, B-cell-depleted T cells, or PBMCs came the material, which was cDNA or gDNA.

The CDR3 has 14 residues. The V segment lost 5 bases and the J segment 0 bases; nucleotides outside the gene matches: 4. The germline gives CDR1 SQVTM, CDR2 ANQGSEA. Method: immunoSEQ multiplex PCR; TCRdb's copy keeps in-frame clones and lacks some. This sample has more than 85,000 clones, with approximately 72% found just once. The sequenced material came from peripheral blood. The chain uses TRBV29-1 and TRBJ2-3, with 8 bases lining up with TRBD2. The TCR sequence derives from a man between 65 and 85 years old with acute or convalescent COVID-19. The CDR3 nucleotides are TGCAGCGTTCGGCGGGGGGCTAGCACAGATACGCAGTATTTT. It encodes CSVRRGASTDTQYF.